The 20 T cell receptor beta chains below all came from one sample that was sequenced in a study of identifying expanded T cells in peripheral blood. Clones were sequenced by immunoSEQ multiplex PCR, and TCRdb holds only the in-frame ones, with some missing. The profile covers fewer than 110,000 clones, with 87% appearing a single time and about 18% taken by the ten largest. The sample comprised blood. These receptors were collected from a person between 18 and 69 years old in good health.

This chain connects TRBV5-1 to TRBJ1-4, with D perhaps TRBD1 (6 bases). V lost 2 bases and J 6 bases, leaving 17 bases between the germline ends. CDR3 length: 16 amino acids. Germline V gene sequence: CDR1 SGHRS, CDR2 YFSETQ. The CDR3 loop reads CASSFRGMVEDEKLFF. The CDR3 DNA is TGCGCCAGCAGCTTTAGGGGGATGGTCGAAGATGAAAAACTGTTTTTT.

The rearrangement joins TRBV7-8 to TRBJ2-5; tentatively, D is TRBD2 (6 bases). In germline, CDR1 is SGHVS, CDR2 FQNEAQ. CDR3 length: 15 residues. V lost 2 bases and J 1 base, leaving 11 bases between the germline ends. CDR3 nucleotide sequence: TGTGCCAGCAGCTTATGGGCGGGGAGCCAAGAGACCCAGTACTTC. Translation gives CASSLWAGSQETQYF.

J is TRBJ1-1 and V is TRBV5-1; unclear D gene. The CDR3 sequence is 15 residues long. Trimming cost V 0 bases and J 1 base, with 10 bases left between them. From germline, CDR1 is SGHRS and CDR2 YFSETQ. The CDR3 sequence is CASSLGGLTNTEAFF. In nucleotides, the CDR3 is TGCGCCAGCAGCTTGGGCGGACTCACGAACACTGAAGCTTTCTTT.

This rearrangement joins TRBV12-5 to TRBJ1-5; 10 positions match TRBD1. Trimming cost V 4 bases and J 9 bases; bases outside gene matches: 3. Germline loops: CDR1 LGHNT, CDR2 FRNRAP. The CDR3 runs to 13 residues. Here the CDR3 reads CASGSDRGLPQHF. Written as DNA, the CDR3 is TGTGCTAGTGGTTCCGACAGGGGGCTGCCCCAGCATTTT.

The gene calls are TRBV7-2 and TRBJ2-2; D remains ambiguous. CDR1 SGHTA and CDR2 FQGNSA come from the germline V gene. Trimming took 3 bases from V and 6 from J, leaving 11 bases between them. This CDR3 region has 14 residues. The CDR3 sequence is CASSFLSNPGELFF. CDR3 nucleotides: TGTGCCAGCAGCTTCCTCTCAAATCCCGGGGAGCTGTTTTTT.

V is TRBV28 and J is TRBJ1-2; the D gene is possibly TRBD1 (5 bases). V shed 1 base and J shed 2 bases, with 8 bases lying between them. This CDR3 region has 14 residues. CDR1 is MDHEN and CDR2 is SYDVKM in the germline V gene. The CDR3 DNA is TGTGCCAGCAGTTTATCGGGACGGAACTATGGCTACACCTTC. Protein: CASSLSGRNYGYTF.

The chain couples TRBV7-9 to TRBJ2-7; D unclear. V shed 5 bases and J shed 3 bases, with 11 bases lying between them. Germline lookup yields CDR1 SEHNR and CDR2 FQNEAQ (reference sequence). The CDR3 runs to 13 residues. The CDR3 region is CASSTRTYYEQYF. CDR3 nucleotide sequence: TGTGCCAGCAGCACCCGGACCTACTACGAGCAGTACTTC.

CDR3 nucleotides: TGTGCCAGCAGCCAGGGGACAGGGGCCTACGAGCAGTACTTC. Translated: CASSQGTGAYEQYF. J is TRBJ2-7 and V is TRBV11-2; 10 bases fit TRBD1. The germline CDR1 and CDR2 sequences are SGHAT and FQNNGV. The CDR3 length is 14 residues. The J segment lost 2 bases and the V segment lost 5 bases, leaving 3 bases of the junction unmatched.

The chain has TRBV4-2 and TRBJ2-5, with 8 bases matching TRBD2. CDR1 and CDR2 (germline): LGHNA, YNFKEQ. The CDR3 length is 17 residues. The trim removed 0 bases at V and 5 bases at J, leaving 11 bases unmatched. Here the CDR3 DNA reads TGTGCCAGCAGCCAAGAATCTACGGGGGGGCCGCGGGAGACCCAGTACTTC. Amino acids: CASSQESTGGPRETQYF.

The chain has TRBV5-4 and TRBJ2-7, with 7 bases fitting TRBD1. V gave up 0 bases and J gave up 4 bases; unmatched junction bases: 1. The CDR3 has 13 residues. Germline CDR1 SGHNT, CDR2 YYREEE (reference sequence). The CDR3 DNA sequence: TGTGCCAGCAGCTTGGTGGGACAGTACGAGCAGTACTTC. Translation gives CASSLVGQYEQYF. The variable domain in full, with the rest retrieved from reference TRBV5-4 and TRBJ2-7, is ETGVTQSPTHLIKTRGQQVTLRCSSQSGHNTVSWYQQALGQGPQFIFQYYREEENGRGNFPPRFSGLQFPNYSSELNVNALELDDSALYLCASSLVGQYEQYFGPGTRLTVT.

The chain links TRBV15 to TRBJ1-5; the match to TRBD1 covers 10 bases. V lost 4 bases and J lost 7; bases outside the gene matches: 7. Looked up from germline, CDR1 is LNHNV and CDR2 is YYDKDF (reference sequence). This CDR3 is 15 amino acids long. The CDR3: CATSKGQGLGQPQHF. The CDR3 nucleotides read TGTGCCACCAGCAAGGGACAGGGGCTCGGCCAGCCCCAGCATTTT.

The CDR3 loop reads CASSLLSGGAREQFF. The DNA for the CDR3 is TGTGCCAGCAGTTTACTAAGCGGGGGGGCCCGAGAGCAGTTCTTC. This chain uses TRBV2 with TRBJ2-1, with 10 bases that match TRBD2. Germline lookup yields CDR1 SNHLY and CDR2 FYNNEI. The CDR3 has 15 residues. The V gene end was trimmed by 5 bases and the J gene end by 10 bases; junction bases not matched to a gene: 11.

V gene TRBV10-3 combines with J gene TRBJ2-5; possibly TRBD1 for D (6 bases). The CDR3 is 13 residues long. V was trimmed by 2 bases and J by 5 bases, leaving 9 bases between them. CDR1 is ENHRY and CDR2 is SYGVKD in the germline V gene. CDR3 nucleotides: TGTGCCATCAGTGAGCAGGGGCACGAGACCCAGTACTTC. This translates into CAISEQGHETQYF.

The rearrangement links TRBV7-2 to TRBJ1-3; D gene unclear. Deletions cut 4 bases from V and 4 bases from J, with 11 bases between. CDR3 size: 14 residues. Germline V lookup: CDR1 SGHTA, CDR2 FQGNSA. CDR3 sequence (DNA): TGTGCCAGCAGCTCCCTATACTCCGGAAACACCATATATTTT. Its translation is CASSSLYSGNTIYF.

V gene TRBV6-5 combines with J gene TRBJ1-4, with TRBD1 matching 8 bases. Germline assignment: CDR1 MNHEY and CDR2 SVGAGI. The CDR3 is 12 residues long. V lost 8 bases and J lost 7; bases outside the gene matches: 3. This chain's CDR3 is CASRTGLEKLFF. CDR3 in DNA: TGTGCCAGCCGGACAGGGCTTGAAAAACTGTTTTTT.

The CDR3 sequence is CSGADSYEQYF. The DNA of the CDR3 is TGCAGTGGGGCGGATTCCTACGAGCAGTACTTC. V gene TRBV20-1 combines with J gene TRBJ2-7, with D hard to call. The CDR3 totals 11 residues. CDR1 DFQATT and CDR2 SNEGSKA come from the germline V gene (reference sequence). The ends were cut back, 7 bases at V and 1 base at J, with 8 bases in the middle.

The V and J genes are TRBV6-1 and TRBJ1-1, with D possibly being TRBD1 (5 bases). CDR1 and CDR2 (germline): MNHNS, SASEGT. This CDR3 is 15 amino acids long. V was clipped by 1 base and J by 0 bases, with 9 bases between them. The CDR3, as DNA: TGTGCCAGCAGTGAAGACAGGTCCTTGAACACTGAAGCTTTCTTT. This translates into CASSEDRSLNTEAFF.

CDR3 region: CSVEVWAAYNEQFF. CDR3 nucleotides: TGCAGCGTTGAGGTTTGGGCAGCCTACAATGAGCAGTTCTTC. The chain recombines TRBV29-1 with TRBJ2-1; D remains ambiguous. The CDR3 consists of 14 residues. V lost 3 bases, J lost 2 bases, and 11 bases lay in between. Germline assignment: CDR1 SQVTM and CDR2 ANQGSEA.

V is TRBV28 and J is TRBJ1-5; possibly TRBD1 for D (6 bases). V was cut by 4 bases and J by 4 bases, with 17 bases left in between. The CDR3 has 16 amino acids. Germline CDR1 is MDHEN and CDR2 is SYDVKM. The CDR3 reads CASSSEQQGLNQPQHF. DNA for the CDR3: TGTGCCAGCAGTTCAGAGCAACAGGGACTTAATCAGCCCCAGCATTTT.

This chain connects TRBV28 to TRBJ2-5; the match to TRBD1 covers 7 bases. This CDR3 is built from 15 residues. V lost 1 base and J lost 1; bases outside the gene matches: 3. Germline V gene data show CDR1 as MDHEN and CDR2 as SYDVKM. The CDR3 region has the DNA TGTGCCAGCAGTTTATCACCAGGGGGCCAAGAGACCCAGTACTTC. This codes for CASSLSPGGQETQYF.